The sequence of this T cell receptor (beta chain) was determined in a study of Ad26.COV2.S vaccination and SARS-CoV-2 variants. As for the study in general: The vaccine Ad26.COV2.S was put into the muscle once, or twice with 56 days between.

This CDR3 spans 16 amino acids. With 0 bases removed from V and 4 bases from J, the gap between germline ends came to 15 bases. Germline V gene data show CDR1 as SGHRS and CDR2 as YFSETQ. Treatment reported: roughly 19 received Ad26.COV2.S at low or high dose, single or two shots; roughly 5 received placebo; per-sample allocation not given. Samples analyzed were those drawn on day 63 after the first vaccine or placebo injection. Only in-frame clones appear in the TCRdb table, and some are missing; sequencing was by immunoSEQ multiplex PCR. This table has around 300,000 clones, 80% to 90% appearing once.

This clonotype was sampled from a person between 18 and 65 years old who received the Ad26.COV2.S COVID-19 vaccine or a placebo. V gene TRBV5-1 combines with J gene TRBJ2-3; TRBD2 is a possible D gene (5 bases). The specimen comprised peripheral blood, sampled in a trial of Ad26.COV2.S vaccine versus placebo. CDR3: CASSLAVRGMSDTQYF. In DNA form, the CDR3 reads TGCGCCAGCAGCTTGGCCGTCAGAGGGATGTCAGATACGCAGTATTTT.